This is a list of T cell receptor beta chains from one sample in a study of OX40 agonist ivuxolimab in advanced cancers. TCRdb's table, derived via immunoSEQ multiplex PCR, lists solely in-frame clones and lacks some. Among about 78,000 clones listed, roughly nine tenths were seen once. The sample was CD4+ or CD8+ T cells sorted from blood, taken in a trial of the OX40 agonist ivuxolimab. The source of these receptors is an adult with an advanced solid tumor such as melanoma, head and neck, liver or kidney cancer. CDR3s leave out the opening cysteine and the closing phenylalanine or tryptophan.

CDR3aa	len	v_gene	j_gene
ASSQELANNSPLH	13	TRBV4-2	TRBJ1-6
ASSPQQGSVGYT	12	TRBV5-1	TRBJ1-2
ASNFRTGPSTEAF	13	TRBV2	TRBJ1-1
ASSLNRGEETQY	12	TRBV5-4	TRBJ2-5
ASNFYNEQF	9	TRBV30	TRBJ2-1
ASSRDRGSSNEQY	13	TRBV7-2	TRBJ2-7
ASRTSAGYNEQF	12	TRBV2	TRBJ2-1
ASSVLGQGTGELF	13	TRBV5-1	TRBJ2-2
ASTTGTPSSYEQY	13	TRBV28	TRBJ2-7
ASSLAQAWAVGAF	13	TRBV5-1	TRBJ1-1
ASSLQSTEAF	10	TRBV28	TRBJ1-1
ASSYSHIGTQY	11	TRBV6-5	TRBJ2-5
ASSSTGEADTQY	12	TRBV5-1	TRBJ2-3
ASSFGAGSSYNEQF	14	TRBV5-1	TRBJ2-1
ATRPGQGLYGYT	12	TRBV7-9	TRBJ1-2
ASGGRAGQPQH	11	TRBV2	TRBJ1-5
ASSRLQGRTEAF	12	TRBV6-5	TRBJ1-1
ASSQGGYGYT	10	TRBV2	TRBJ1-2
ASSFHPRGANQPQH	14	TRBV6-5	TRBJ1-5
ASSISAGLNTEAF	13	TRBV19	TRBJ1-1
ASSLRLAGSDTQY	13	TRBV4-1	TRBJ2-3
ASSKGGREYNEQF	13	TRBV19	TRBJ2-1
ASSPPRSSTDTQY	13	TRBV18	TRBJ2-3
ASSPGAEDRYSPLH	14	TRBV5-1	TRBJ1-6
ASSPTGLAGGETQY	14	TRBV5-1	TRBJ2-5